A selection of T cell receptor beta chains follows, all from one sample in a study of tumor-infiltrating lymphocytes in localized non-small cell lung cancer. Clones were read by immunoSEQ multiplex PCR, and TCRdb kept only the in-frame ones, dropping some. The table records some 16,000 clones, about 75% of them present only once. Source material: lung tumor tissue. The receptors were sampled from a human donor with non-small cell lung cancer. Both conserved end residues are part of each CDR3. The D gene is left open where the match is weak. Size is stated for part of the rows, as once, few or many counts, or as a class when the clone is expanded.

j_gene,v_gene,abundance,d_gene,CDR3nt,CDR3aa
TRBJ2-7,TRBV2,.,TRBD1,TGTGCCAGCAGAACCTGGACAGGTTACGAGCCATACGAGCAGTACTTC,CASRTWTGYEPYEQYF
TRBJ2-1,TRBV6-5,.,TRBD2,TGTGCCAGCAGTCTAACGGGAGGGCCGTTTAATGAGCAGTTCTTC,CASSLTGGPFNEQFF
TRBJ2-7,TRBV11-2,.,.,TGTGCCAGCAGCTACGAGACAGCTTCCTACGAGCAGTACTTC,CASSYETASYEQYF
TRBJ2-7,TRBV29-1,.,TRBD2,TGCAGCGTTGAAATAGCGGGAGGTTGGGACGAGCAGTACTTC,CSVEIAGGWDEQYF
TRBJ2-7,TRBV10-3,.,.,TGTGCCATCAGTGAGTCCTCCTGGGGGCCTTACGAGCAGTACTTC,CAISESSWGPYEQYF
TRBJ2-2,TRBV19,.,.,TGTGCCAGTAGTATAAGCGGAAACACCGGGGAGCTGTTTTTT,CASSISGNTGELFF
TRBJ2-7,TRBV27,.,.,TGTGCCAGCCGAAACCGGGACTACGAGCAGTACTTC,CASRNRDYEQYF
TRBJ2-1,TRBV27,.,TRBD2,TGTGCCAGCAGTTTATCGGGACTAGCGGGATATGAGCAGTTCTTC,CASSLSGLAGYEQFF
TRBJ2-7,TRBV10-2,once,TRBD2,TGCGCCAGCAGTGTAAGTGGGAGCCTAGCGGGGACGATCAACCCAAGCAGATACGAGCAGTACTTC,CASSVSGSLAGTINPSRYEQYF
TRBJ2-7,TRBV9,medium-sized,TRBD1,TGTGCCAGCAGCGCAGGGTGGGGAACAGGGGACCTCTCCTACGAGCAGTACTTC,CASSAGWGTGDLSYEQYF
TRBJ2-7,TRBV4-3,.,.,TGCGCCAGCAGCCGCAGAGAAGGGGGGAACTACGAGCAGTACTTC,CASSRREGGNYEQYF
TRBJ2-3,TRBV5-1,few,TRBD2,TGCGCCAGCAGCTGGGAACTAGCGCGTCCCACAGATACGCAGTATTTT,CASSWELARPTDTQYF
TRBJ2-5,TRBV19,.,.,TGTGCCAGTAGTTCCCGCCTAGGGTTCTTGGGAGAGACCCAGTACTTC,CASSSRLGFLGETQYF
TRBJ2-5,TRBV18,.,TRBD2,TGTGCCAGCTCACAAGGACTAGCGGATTCCCAAGAGACCCAGTACTTC,CASSQGLADSQETQYF
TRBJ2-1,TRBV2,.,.,TGTGCCAGCAGTCAGGGTGAGGAGTACAATGAGCAGTTCTTC,CASSQGEEYNEQFF
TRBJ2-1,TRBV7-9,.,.,TGTGCCAGCAGCTTCTTAGGTCTGGACAATGAGCAGTTCTTC,CASSFLGLDNEQFF
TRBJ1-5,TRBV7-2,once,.,TGTGCCAGCAGCCCTTTAACAGGGTCGACTCAGCCCCAGCATTTT,CASSPLTGSTQPQHF
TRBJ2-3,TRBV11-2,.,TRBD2,TGTGCCAGCAGCCTTAGCGGGAGACCAGATACGCAGTATTTT,CASSLSGRPDTQYF
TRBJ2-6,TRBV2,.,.,TGTGCCAGCAGTGAGGGACTCCGCTCTGGGGCCAACGTCCTGACTTTC,CASSEGLRSGANVLTF
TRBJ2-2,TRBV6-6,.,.,TGTGCCAGCACTAACACCGGGGAGCTGTTTTTT,CASTNTGELFF